The source of this TCR beta chain is a study of blood T cell repertoires in COVID-19. Repertoires were generated with immunoSEQ multiplex PCR, while TCRdb's copy carries only in-frame clones and drops some. The data contain 200,000 to 250,000 clones, 80% to 90% of them singletons. This CDR3 comprises 15 residues. Germline V lookup: CDR1 MGHDK, CDR2 SYGVNS. V lost 3 bases, J lost 4 bases, and 12 bases lay in between. One Seattle source followed patients from active infection through their disease course. Sequencing was performed on peripheral blood. The gene calls are TRBV25-1 and TRBJ1-4; D is unresolved. This TCR was recovered from a woman older than 75 with COVID-19, enrolled during active disease. CDR3 residues: CASSDGVSLNEKLFF. CDR3 coding DNA: TGTGCCAGCAGTGACGGGGTCAGCCTTAATGAAAAACTGTTTTTT.